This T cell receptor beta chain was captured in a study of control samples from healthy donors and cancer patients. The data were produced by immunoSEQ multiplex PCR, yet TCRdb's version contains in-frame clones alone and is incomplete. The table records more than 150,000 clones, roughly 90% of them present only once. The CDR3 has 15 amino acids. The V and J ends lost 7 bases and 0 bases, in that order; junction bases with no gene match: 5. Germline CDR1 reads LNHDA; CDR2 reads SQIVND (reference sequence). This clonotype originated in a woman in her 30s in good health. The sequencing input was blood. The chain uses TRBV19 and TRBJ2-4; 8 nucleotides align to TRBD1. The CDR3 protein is CASTLRGRAKNIQYF. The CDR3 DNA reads TGTGCCAGTACCCTCAGGGGGCGAGCCAAAAACATTCAGTACTTC.